The 7 T cell receptor beta chains given below trace back to one sample, sequenced in a study of T cell changes during pregnancy in multiple sclerosis. Clones were sequenced by immunoSEQ multiplex PCR, and TCRdb holds only the in-frame ones, with some missing. The sample shows fewer than 110,000 clones, 80% to 95% of them seen only once. Sequencing used peripheral blood, obtained in the third trimester of pregnancy. These receptor sequences come from a female donor in good health, enrolled as a control in a pregnancy study.

V usage is TRBV5-6 and J usage is TRBJ1-1, with 10 bases aligning to TRBD1. Germline assignment: CDR1 SGHDT and CDR2 YYEEEE. Unmatched junction bases numbered 12, after V lost 4 bases and J lost 3 bases. The CDR3 runs to 17 residues. CDR3 bases: TGTGCCAGCAGCGGGGGACAGGGGATTTGGGGTGACACTGAAGCTTTCTTT. It specifies CASSGGQGIWGDTEAFF. Full variable domain (missing parts from reference TRBV5-6 and TRBJ1-1): DAGVTQSPTHLIKTRGQQVTLRCSPKSGHDTVSWYQQALGQGPQFIFQYYEEEERQRGNFPDRFSGHQFPNYSSELNVNALLLGDSALYLCASSGGQGIWGDTEAFFGQGTRLTVV.

V gene TRBV5-1 combines with J gene TRBJ1-1, with D uncertain. Germline CDR1 reads SGHRS; CDR2 reads YFSETQ. V gave up 0 bases and J gave up 6 bases, with 15 bases separating them. This CDR3 has 15 residues. The CDR3 loop reads CASSLVEVGGAEAFF. The CDR3 coding sequence is TGCGCCAGCAGCTTGGTCGAGGTAGGCGGCGCTGAAGCTTTCTTT.

J is TRBJ2-1 and V is TRBV11-2; 9 bases are a match to TRBD2. The CDR3 is 13 amino acids. The V and J ends lost 2 bases and 9 bases, in that order; junction bases with no gene match: 2. Germline CDR1 and CDR2: SGHAT and FQNNGV. CDR3: CASSLLREGEQFF. The CDR3 bases are TGTGCCAGCAGCTTACTGCGGGAGGGTGAGCAGTTCTTC.

The chain is built from TRBV5-6 and TRBJ2-7, with 7 positions matching TRBD1. Germline trimming cut 3 bases from V and 3 bases from J; bases unmatched to any gene: 3. The germline V gene encodes CDR1 SGHDT and CDR2 YYEEEE. This CDR3 is 13 amino acids long. CDR3 DNA sequence: TGTGCCAGCAGCTACTGGGACAGCTACGAGCAGTACTTC. Translated: CASSYWDSYEQYF. The whole variable domain, remainder taken from reference TRBV5-6 and TRBJ2-7, is DAGVTQSPTHLIKTRGQQVTLRCSPKSGHDTVSWYQQALGQGPQFIFQYYEEEERQRGNFPDRFSGHQFPNYSSELNVNALLLGDSALYLCASSYWDSYEQYFGPGTRLTVT.

The V call is TRBV5-1, the J call TRBJ2-7; 8 bases align to TRBD1. CDR1 is SGHRS and CDR2 is YFSETQ in the germline V gene. The CDR3 totals 13 residues. Germline trimming cut 5 bases from V and 4 bases from J; bases unmatched to any gene: 5. The CDR3 DNA is TGCGCCAGCAGGGGACAGGTCTCTTACGAGCAGTACTTC. Amino acid sequence: CASRGQVSYEQYF.

This clone was recorded once. The CDR3, as DNA: TGTGCCAGCTCCTCGGACAGGGGTAAGGATCAGCCCCAGCATTTT. Amino acids: CASSSDRGKDQPQHF. This chain uses TRBV18 with TRBJ1-5; 9 bases fit TRBD1. This CDR3 is built from 15 residues. V lost 6 bases, J lost 5 bases, and 8 bases stayed unmatched. The germline gives CDR1 KGHSH, CDR2 LQKENI.

The rearrangement links TRBV9 to TRBJ2-3; 10 bases match TRBD2. With 0 bases clipped from V and 0 bases from J, the junction kept 10 bases outside the gene matches. Germline V gene sequence: CDR1 SGDLS, CDR2 YYNGEE. The CDR3 has 19 residues. CDR3 in amino acids: CASSVGLAGAPASTDTQYF. CDR3 nucleotides: TGTGCCAGCAGCGTAGGGCTAGCGGGGGCTCCAGCTAGCACAGATACGCAGTATTTT.